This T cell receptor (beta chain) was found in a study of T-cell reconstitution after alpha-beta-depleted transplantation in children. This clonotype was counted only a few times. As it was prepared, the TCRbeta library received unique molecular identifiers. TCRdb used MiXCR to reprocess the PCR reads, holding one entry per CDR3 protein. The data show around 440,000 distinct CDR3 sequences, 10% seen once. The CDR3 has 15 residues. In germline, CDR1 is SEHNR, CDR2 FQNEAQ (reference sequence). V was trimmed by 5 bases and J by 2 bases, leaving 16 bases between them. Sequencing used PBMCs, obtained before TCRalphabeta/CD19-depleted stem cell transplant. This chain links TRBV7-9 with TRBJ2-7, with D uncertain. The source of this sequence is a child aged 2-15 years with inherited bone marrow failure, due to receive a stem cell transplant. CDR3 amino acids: CASSEFDPRAYEQYF. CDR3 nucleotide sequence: TGTGCCAGCAGCGAGTTCGATCCTCGCGCCTACGAGCAGTACTTC. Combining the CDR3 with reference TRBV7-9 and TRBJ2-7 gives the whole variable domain DTGVSQNPRHKITKRGQNVTFRCDPISEHNRLYWYRQTLGQGPEFLTYFQNEAQLEKSRLLSDRFSAERPKGSFSTLEIQRTEQGDSAMYLCASSEFDPRAYEQYFGPGTRLTVT.